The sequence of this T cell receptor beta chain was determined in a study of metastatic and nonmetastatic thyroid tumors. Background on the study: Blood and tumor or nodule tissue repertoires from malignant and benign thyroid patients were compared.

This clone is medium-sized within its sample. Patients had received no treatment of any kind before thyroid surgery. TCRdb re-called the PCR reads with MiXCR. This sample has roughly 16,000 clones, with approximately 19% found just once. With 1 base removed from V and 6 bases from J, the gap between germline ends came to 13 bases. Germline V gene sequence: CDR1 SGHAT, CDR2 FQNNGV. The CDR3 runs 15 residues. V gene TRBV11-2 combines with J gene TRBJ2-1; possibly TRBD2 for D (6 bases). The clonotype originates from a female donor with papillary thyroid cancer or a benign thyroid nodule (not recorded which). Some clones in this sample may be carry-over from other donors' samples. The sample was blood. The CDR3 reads CASSLGADYGNEQFF. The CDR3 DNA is TGTGCCAGCAGCTTAGGAGCGGACTATGGCAATGAGCAGTTCTTC.